One and the same sample provided the 23 T cell receptor beta chains below, sequenced in a study of OX40 agonist ivuxolimab in advanced cancers. Repertoires were generated with immunoSEQ multiplex PCR, while TCRdb's copy carries only in-frame clones and drops some. In the table there are roughly 50,000 clones, approximately 90% of which are singletons. Sequences were derived from CD4+ or CD8+ T cells sorted from blood, sampled in a trial of the OX40 agonist ivuxolimab. The origin of the receptors is an adult with an advanced solid tumor such as melanoma, head and neck, liver or kidney cancer.

This sequence joins TRBV18 and TRBJ2-7; 8 bases are a match to TRBD1. In germline, CDR1 is KGHSH, CDR2 LQKENI. This CDR3 spans 13 amino acids. V shed 8 bases and J 4 bases; nucleotides not matched to a gene: 7. As DNA, the CDR3 is TGTGCCAGCGCCGGGACAGGAGGGTACGAGCAGTACTTC. Translated: CASAGTGGYEQYF.

The genes are TRBV9 and TRBJ1-6, with a possible D match to TRBD1 (5 bases). Trimming removed 4 bases at V and 7 bases at J, with 18 bases between. CDR1 and CDR2 from the germline V gene are SGDLS and YYNGEE. CDR3 size: 16 residues. CDR3 DNA sequence: TGTGCCAGCAGCACCCCCGGGCAGGGCCCCAATTCACCCCTCCACTTT. This gives the protein CASSTPGQGPNSPLHF.

This clone was recorded a few times. The CDR3 loop is CSVRGLVEAFF. Written as DNA, the CDR3 is TGCAGCGTTCGGGGTCTCGTTGAAGCTTTCTTT. J is TRBJ1-1 and V is TRBV29-1; no reliable D call. From germline, CDR1 is SQVTM and CDR2 ANQGSEA. With 5 bases removed from V and 7 bases from J, the gap between germline ends came to 11 bases. The CDR3 extends over 11 amino acids.

This rearrangement joins TRBV13 to TRBJ2-3; 12 positions match TRBD2. The V gene's germline CDR1 is PRHDT and CDR2 FYEKMQ (reference sequence). CDR3 size: 16 residues. The V and J ends lost 4 bases and 2 bases, in that order; junction bases with no gene match: 4. The CDR3 region is CASSSGLAGTTDTQYF. For the CDR3, the DNA is TGTGCCAGCAGCTCAGGACTAGCGGGAACCACAGATACGCAGTATTTT. Drawing the rest from reference TRBV13 and TRBJ2-3, the complete variable domain is AAGVIQSPRHLIKEKRETATLKCYPIPRHDTVYWYQQGPGQDPQFLISFYEKMQSDKGSIPDRFSAQQFSDYHSELNMSSLELGDSALYFCASSSGLAGTTDTQYFGPGTRLTVL.

The V call is TRBV13, the J call TRBJ2-1; D may be TRBD1 (5 bases). CDR3 length: 14 residues. Per germline, CDR1 PRHDT and CDR2 FYEKMQ (reference sequence). Between the trimmed V and J ends, which lost 5 bases and 5 bases, there was a span of 13 bases. This CDR3 reads CASSVVDTDNEQFF. The CDR3 DNA follows: TGTGCCAGCAGCGTCGTGGACACTGACAATGAGCAGTTCTTC.

This chain joins TRBV7-9 and TRBJ1-1; D is possibly TRBD1 (5 bases). This CDR3 spans 13 amino acids. The V gene's germline CDR1 is SEHNR and CDR2 FQNEAQ (reference sequence). Trimming took off 1 base at V and 7 bases at J, with 10 bases between the two ends. In DNA form, the CDR3 reads TGTGCCAGCAGCTTAGGAGGGGTACGTGAAGCTTTCTTT. Its translation is CASSLGGVREAFF.

The count of this clone is one. J is TRBJ2-3 and V is TRBV7-9; TRBD2 agrees at 14 bases. Trimming at V came to 6 bases and at J to 1 base, leaving 0 bases not matched to a gene. This CDR3 contains 15 residues. Germline loops: CDR1 SEHNR, CDR2 FQNEAQ (reference sequence). CDR3 residues: CASRGLAGGTDTQYF. CDR3 in DNA: TGTGCCAGCAGGGGACTAGCGGGGGGCACAGATACGCAGTATTTT.

The chain is built from TRBV6-5 and TRBJ2-5; unclear D gene. The DNA matches TRBJ2-7 better at its end, which makes the J call doubtful. The CDR3 length is 13 residues. Germline CDR1 is MNHEY and CDR2 is SVGAGI. The CDR3, as DNA: TGTGCCAGCAGGGACGCCAACTCCTACGAGCAGTACTTC. Translated, it gives CASRDANSYEQYF.

This clone occurred once. The genes are TRBV27 and TRBJ2-2; unclear D gene. In germline, CDR1 is MNHEY, CDR2 SMNVEV (reference sequence). V gave up 6 bases and J gave up 6 bases, with 8 bases separating them. The CDR3 loop spans 12 amino acids. The CDR3 coding sequence is TGTGCCAGCAGGGGCCATGCCGGGGAGCTGTTTTTT. The encoded protein is CASRGHAGELFF.

The chain employs TRBV7-9 and TRBJ2-7; 7 nucleotides line up with TRBD1. The junction had 4 bases not matched to a gene; V was cut back by 5 bases and J by 0 bases. The CDR3 has 14 amino acids. CDR1 and CDR2 from the germline V gene are SEHNR and FQNEAQ (reference sequence). The CDR3 DNA reads as TGTGCCAGCAGCCCACGGGACAGCTCCTACGAGCAGTACTTC. It codes for CASSPRDSSYEQYF.

J is TRBJ2-4 and V is TRBV9; 12 positions match TRBD2. CDR3 length: 17 residues. With V trimmed by 3 bases and J by 1 base, 5 bases remained unmatched. CDR1 SGDLS and CDR2 YYNGEE come from the germline V gene. The CDR3 bases are TGTGCCAGCAGCGAGGGACTAGCGGGTCTTGCCAAAAACATTCAGTACTTC. Protein: CASSEGLAGLAKNIQYF.

The chain links TRBV2 to TRBJ2-1; D ambiguous. CDR1 SNHLY and CDR2 FYNNEI come from the germline V gene. Trimming pared 0 bases from V and 8 bases from J, leaving 11 bases between. CDR3 length: 14 residues. In nucleotides, the CDR3 is TGTGCCAGCAGTGAAGCGCTTCTTGCCCATGAGCAGTTCTTC. Translation: CASSEALLAHEQFF.

This chain connects TRBV28 to TRBJ1-1; tentatively, D is TRBD1 (6 bases). This CDR3 is built from 15 residues. The germline V gene encodes CDR1 MDHEN and CDR2 SYDVKM. V was pared by 5 bases and J by 10 bases, with 23 bases between. The CDR3 sequence is CASSHQTRGVGVAFF. CDR3 DNA: TGTGCCAGCAGTCACCAAACCAGGGGTGTAGGTGTAGCTTTCTTT.

This chain connects TRBV7-9 to TRBJ2-7, with D perhaps matching TRBD1 (7 bases). This CDR3 comprises 14 residues. Germline CDR1 SEHNR, CDR2 FQNEAQ (reference sequence). V dropped 4 bases and J dropped 3 bases, with 13 bases sitting between them. CDR3: CASSSGGQRYEQYF. As DNA, the CDR3 is TGTGCCAGCAGCTCCGGGGGACAGCGCTACGAGCAGTACTTC.

The chain employs TRBV10-3 and TRBJ2-1; D is ambiguous. This CDR3 contains 12 residues. The germline CDR1 and CDR2 sequences are ENHRY and SYGVKD. Trimming pared 10 bases from V and 7 bases from J, leaving 14 bases between. The CDR3 loop reads CANKDTSNEQFF. Written as DNA, the CDR3 is TGTGCCAACAAAGACACGTCAAATGAGCAGTTCTTC.

The rearrangement links TRBV23-1 to TRBJ2-3; perhaps TRBD1 as D (5 bases). TRBV23-1 is annotated as an ORF whose role is uncertain. Trimming stripped 6 bases from V and 0 bases from J, with 19 bases between. This CDR3 region has 17 residues. Written as DNA, the CDR3 is TGCGCCAGCAGCCACCAATTGAGGACACCTAGCACAGATACGCAGTATTTT. It is translated as CASSHQLRTPSTDTQYF.

J is TRBJ2-5 and V is TRBV7-9, with TRBD2 as a possible D gene (6 bases). The germline V gene has CDR1 SEHNR and CDR2 FQNEAQ (reference sequence). V lost 0 bases and J 2 bases, leaving 10 bases between the germline ends. CDR3 length: 15 residues. CDR3 loop: CASSLAPTSQETQYF. The CDR3 nucleotides are TGTGCCAGCAGCTTAGCCCCGACTAGTCAAGAGACCCAGTACTTC.

The V gene is TRBV5-6, the J gene TRBJ2-1; perhaps TRBD1 as D (5 bases). There are 17 residues in the CDR3. V was clipped by 3 bases and J by 7 bases, with 23 bases between them. Germline CDR1 reads SGHDT; CDR2 reads YYEEEE. This CDR3 reads CASSSAGVYRTGNEQFF. CDR3 sequence (DNA): TGTGCCAGCAGCTCGGCTGGGGTGTACAGGACGGGTAATGAGCAGTTCTTC.

The V call is TRBV28, the J call TRBJ2-7, with D maybe TRBD2 (6 bases). This CDR3 comprises 14 residues. From germline, CDR1 is MDHEN and CDR2 SYDVKM. V was pared by 1 base and J by 6 bases, with 13 bases between. CDR3 nucleotide sequence: TGTGCCAGCAGTTTATTTCGGGGGAACGGCGAGCAGTACTTC. This translates into CASSLFRGNGEQYF.

This sequence joins TRBV15 and TRBJ2-2; 9 nucleotides agree with TRBD1. Germline CDR1 reads LNHNV; CDR2 reads YYDKDF (reference sequence). Trimming cost V 3 bases and J 3 bases; bases outside gene matches: 2. The CDR3 loop spans 15 amino acids. CDR3 sequence: CATSRDRGYTGELFF. For the CDR3, the DNA is TGTGCCACCAGCAGGGACAGGGGTTACACCGGGGAGCTGTTTTTT.

This clone is labeled large. The chain carries TRBV19 and TRBJ1-1; D might be TRBD1 (5 bases). CDR1 and CDR2 from the germline V gene are LNHDA and SQIVND (reference sequence). V lost 4 bases and J 3 bases, leaving 15 bases between the germline ends. The CDR3 length is 15 residues. The DNA of the CDR3 is TGTGCCAGTAGTACTTTCCAGGGTTCCGACACTGAAGCTTTCTTT. Protein: CASSTFQGSDTEAFF.

This chain joins TRBV28 and TRBJ2-5; D is possibly TRBD1 (5 bases). This CDR3 is 15 amino acids long. Germline values: CDR1 MDHEN, CDR2 SYDVKM. V lost 6 bases, J lost 4 bases, and 18 bases lay in between. The CDR3 DNA sequence: TGTGCCAGCAGACCCGGCAGGGTAGCTCGAGAGACCCAGTACTTC. It codes for CASRPGRVARETQYF.

The CDR3, as DNA: TGTGCCAGCAGCAAAGGAAGGACAGGAACAACCTACGAGCAGTACTTC. Protein: CASSKGRTGTTYEQYF. The V call is TRBV21-1, the J call TRBJ2-7; the table's TRBD1 call for D was not verified on the DNA. TRBV21-1 is recorded as a pseudogene. The CDR3 is 16 residues long.